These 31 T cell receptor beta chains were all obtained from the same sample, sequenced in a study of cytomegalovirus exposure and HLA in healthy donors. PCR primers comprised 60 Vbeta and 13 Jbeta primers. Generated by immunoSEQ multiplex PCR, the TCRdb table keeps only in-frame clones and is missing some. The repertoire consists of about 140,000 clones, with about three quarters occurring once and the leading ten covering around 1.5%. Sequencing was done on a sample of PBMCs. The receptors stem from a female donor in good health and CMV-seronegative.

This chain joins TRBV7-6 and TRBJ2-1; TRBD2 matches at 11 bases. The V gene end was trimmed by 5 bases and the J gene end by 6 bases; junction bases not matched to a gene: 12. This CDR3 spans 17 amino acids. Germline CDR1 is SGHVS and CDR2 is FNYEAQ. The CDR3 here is CASSPLYSGRASNEQFF. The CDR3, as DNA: TGTGCCAGCAGCCCACTCTATAGCGGGAGGGCCTCCAATGAGCAGTTCTTC.

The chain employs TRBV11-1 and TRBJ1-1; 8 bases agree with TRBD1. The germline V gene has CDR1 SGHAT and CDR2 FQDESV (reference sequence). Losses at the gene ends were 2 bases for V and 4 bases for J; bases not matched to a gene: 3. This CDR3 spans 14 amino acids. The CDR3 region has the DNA TGTGCCAGCAGCTTACACAGGGGGACCACTGAAGCTTTCTTT. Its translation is CASSLHRGTTEAFF.

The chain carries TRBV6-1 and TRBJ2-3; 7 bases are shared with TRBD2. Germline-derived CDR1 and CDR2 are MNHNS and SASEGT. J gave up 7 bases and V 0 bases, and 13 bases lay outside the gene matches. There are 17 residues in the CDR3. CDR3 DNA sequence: TGTGCCAGCAGTGAAGCATGGCGGGGGAGGGCACAGAATACGCAGTATTTT. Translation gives CASSEAWRGRAQNTQYF.

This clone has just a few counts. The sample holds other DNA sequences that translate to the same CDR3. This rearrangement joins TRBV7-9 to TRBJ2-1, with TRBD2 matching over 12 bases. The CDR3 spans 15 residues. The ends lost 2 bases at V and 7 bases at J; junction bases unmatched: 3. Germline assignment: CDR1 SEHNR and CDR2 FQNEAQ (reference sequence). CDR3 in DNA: TGTGCCAGCAGCTTATCGACTAGCGGGGGTAATGAGCAGTTCTTC. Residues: CASSLSTSGGNEQFF.

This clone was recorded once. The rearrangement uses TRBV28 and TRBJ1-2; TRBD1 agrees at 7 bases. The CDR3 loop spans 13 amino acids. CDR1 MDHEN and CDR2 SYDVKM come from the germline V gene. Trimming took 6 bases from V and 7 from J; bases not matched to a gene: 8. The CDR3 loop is CASRLGGIGGYTF. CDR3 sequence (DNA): TGTGCCAGCAGATTAGGGGGCATCGGTGGCTACACCTTC.

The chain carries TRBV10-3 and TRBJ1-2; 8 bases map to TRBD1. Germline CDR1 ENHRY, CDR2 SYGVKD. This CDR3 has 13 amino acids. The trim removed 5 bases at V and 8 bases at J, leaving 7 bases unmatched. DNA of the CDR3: TGTGCCATCAGTCCCGACAGGGGAGACGGCTACACCTTC. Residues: CAISPDRGDGYTF.

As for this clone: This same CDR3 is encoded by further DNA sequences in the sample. The CDR3 coding sequence is TGCGCCAGCAGCTTACAGGGGGACTATGGCTACACCTTC. Protein: CASSLQGDYGYTF. The chain combines TRBV5-1 with TRBJ1-2; 8 nucleotides line up with TRBD1. The CDR3 has 13 amino acids. The germline gives CDR1 SGHRS, CDR2 YFSETQ. The V segment lost 2 bases and the J segment 3 bases; nucleotides outside the gene matches: 0.

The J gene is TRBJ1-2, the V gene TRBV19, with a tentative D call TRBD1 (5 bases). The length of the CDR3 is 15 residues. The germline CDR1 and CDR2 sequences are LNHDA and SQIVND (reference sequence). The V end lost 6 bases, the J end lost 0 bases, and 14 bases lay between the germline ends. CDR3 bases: TGTGCCAGTAGCCAAGACAGTTCCTCTAACTATGGCTACACCTTC. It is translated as CASSQDSSSNYGYTF. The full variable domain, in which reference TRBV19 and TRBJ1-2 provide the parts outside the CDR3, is DGGITQSPKYLFRKEGQNVTLSCEQNLNHDAMYWYRQDPGQGLRLIYYSQIVNDFQKGDIAEGYSVSREKKESFPLTVTSAQKNPTAFYLCASSQDSSSNYGYTFGSGTRLTVV.

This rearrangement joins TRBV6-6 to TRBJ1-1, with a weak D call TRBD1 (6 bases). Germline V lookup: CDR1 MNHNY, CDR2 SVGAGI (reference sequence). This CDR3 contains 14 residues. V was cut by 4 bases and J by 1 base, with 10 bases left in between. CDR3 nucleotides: TGTGCCAGCAGTTCAGGGGTGGGGAACACTGAAGCTTTCTTT. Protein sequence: CASSSGVGNTEAFF.

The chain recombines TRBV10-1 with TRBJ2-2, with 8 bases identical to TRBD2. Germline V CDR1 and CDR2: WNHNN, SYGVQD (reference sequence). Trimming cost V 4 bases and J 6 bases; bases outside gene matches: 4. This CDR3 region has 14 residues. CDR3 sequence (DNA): TGCGCCAGCAGTGGGGGACTAGAGGCCGGGGAGCTGTTTTTT. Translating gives CASSGGLEAGELFF.

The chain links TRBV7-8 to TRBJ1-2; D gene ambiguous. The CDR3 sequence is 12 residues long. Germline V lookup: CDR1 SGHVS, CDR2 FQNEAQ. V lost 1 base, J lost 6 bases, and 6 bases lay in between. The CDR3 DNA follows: TGTGCCAGCAGCTTAGGAGTCGATGGCTACACCTTC. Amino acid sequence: CASSLGVDGYTF.

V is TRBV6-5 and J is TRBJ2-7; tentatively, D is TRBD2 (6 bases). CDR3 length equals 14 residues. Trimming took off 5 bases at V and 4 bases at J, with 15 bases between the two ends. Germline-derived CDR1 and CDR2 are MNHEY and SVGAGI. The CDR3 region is CASSPGDSTYEQYF. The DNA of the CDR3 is TGTGCCAGCAGTCCGGGAGACAGTACGTACGAGCAGTACTTC.

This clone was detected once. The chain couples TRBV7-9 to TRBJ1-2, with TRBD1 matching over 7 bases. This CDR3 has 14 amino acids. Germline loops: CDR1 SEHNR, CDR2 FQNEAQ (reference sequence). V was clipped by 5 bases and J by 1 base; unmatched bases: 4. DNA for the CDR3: TGTGCCAGCAGCCCCGGACAGGATAACTATGGCTACACCTTC. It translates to CASSPGQDNYGYTF.

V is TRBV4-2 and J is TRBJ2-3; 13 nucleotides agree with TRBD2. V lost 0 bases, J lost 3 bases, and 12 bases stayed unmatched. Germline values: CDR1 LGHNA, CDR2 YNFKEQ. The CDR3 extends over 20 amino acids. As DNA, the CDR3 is TGTGCCAGCAGCCAAGATCCAGGGGTCCCGGGACTAGCGGGAACAGATACGCAGTATTTT. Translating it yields CASSQDPGVPGLAGTDTQYF.

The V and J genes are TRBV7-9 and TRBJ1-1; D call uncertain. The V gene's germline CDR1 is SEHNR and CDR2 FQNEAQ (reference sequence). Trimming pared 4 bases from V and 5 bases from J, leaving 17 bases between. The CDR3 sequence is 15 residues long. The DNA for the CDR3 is TGTGCCAGCAGCTCGGCCGGGGTTGGGTGGACTGAAGCTTTCTTT. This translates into CASSSAGVGWTEAFF.

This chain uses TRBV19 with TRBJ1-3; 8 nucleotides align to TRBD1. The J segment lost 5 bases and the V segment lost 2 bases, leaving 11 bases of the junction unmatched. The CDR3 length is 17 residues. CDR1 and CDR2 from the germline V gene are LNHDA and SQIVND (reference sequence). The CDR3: CASSIRWIQGARNTIYF. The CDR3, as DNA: TGTGCCAGTAGTATACGATGGATTCAGGGGGCCAGAAACACCATATATTTT.

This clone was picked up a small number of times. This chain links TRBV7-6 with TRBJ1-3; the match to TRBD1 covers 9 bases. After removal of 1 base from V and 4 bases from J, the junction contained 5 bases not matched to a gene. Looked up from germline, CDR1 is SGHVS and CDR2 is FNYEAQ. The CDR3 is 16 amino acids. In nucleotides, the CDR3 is TGTGCCAGCAGCTTAGGGACAGGGGTCGGGGGAAACACCATATATTTT. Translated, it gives CASSLGTGVGGNTIYF.

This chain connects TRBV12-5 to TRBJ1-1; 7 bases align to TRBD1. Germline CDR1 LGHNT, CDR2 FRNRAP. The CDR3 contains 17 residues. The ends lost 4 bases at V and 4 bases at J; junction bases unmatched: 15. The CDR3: CASGSPLLGRQGTEAFF. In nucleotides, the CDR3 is TGTGCTAGTGGTTCGCCTCTACTAGGGAGACAGGGCACTGAAGCTTTCTTT. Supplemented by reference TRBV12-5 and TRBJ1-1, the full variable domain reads DARVTQTPRHKVTEMGQEVTMRCQPILGHNTVFWYRQTMMQGLELLAYFRNRAPLDDSGMPKDRFSAEMPDATLATLKIQPSEPRDSAVYFCASGSPLLGRQGTEAFFGQGTRLTVV.

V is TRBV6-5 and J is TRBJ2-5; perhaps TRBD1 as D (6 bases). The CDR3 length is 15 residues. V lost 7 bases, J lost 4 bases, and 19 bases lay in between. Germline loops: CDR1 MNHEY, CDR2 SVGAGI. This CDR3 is CASTPWGLGSETQYF. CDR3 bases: TGTGCCAGCACCCCGTGGGGGCTGGGGTCAGAGACCCAGTACTTC.

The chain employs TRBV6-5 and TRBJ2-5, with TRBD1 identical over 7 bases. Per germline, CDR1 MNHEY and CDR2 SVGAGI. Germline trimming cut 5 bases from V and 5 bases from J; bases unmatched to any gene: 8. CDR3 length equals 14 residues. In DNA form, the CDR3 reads TGTGCCAGCAGTCCCTCAGACAGGGCTGAGACCCAGTACTTC. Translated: CASSPSDRAETQYF.

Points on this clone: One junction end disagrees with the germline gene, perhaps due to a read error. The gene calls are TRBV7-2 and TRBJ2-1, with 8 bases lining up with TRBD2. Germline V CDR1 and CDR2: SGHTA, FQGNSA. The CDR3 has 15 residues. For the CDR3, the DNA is TGTGCCAGCAGCTTAGAGCCTAGCGGGTGGGAAGCGGGACTCTTC. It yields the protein CASSLEPSGWEAGLF. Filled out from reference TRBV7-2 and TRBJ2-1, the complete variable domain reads GAGVSQSPSNKVTEKGKDVELRCDPISGHTALYWYRQSLGQGLEFLIYFQGNSAPDKSGLPSDRFSAERTGGSVSTLTIQRTQQEDSAVYLCASSLEPSGWEAGLFGPGTRLTVL.

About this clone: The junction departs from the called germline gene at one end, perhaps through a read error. The CDR3 here is CASSVAPGITDTQYF. CDR3 nucleotide sequence: TGTGCCAGCAGCGTAGCCCCGGGGATCACAGATACGCAGTATTTT. The chain combines TRBV7-9 with TRBJ2-3; TRBD2 might be the D (5 bases). The germline gives CDR1 SEHNR, CDR2 FQNEAQ (reference sequence). CDR3 length equals 15 residues.

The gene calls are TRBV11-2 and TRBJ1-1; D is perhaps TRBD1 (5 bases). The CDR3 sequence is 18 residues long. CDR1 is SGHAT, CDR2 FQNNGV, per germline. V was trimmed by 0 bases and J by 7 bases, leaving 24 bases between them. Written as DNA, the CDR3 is TGTGCCAGCAGCTTAGATGGTATGGGGGGTTCCGACCCCCTTGAAGCTTTCTTT. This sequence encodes CASSLDGMGGSDPLEAFF.

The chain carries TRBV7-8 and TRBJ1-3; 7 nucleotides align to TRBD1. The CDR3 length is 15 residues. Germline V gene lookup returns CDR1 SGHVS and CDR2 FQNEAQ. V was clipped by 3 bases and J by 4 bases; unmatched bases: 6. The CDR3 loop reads CASSFPEGAGNTIYF. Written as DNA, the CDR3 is TGTGCCAGCAGCTTCCCCGAGGGGGCGGGAAACACCATATATTTT.

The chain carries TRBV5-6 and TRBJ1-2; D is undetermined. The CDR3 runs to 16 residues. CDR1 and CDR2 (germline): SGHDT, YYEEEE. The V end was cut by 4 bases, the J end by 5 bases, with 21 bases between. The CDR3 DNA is TGTGCCAGCAGCGATACCATCTCAGGAAGGAGGTATGGCTACACCTTC. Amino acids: CASSDTISGRRYGYTF.

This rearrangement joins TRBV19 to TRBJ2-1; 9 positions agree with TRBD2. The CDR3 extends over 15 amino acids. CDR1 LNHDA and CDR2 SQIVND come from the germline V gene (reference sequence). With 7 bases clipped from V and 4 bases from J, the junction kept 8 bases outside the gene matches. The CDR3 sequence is CASTPSGGFYNEQFF. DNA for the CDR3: TGTGCCAGTACCCCGAGCGGGGGGTTTTACAATGAGCAGTTCTTC.

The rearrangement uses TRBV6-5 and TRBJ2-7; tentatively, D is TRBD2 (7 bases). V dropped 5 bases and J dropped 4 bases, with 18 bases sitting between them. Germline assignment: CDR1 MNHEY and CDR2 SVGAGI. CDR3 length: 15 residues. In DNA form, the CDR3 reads TGTGCCAGCAGTGGTGGTCTAGCGGACAGATACGAGCAGTACTTC. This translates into CASSGGLADRYEQYF.

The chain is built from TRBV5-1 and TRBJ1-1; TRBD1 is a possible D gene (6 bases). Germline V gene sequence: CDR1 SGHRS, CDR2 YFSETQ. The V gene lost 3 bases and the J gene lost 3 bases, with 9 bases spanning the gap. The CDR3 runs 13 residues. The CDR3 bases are TGCGCCAGCAGCTCACAGGGATACACTGAAGCTTTCTTT. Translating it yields CASSSQGYTEAFF.

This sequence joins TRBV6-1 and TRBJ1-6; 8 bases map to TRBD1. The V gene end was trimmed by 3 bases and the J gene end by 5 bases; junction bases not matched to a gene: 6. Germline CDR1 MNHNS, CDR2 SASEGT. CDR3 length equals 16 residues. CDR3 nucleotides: TGTGCCAGCAGTGATATTCAGGGGGCAAATAATTCACCCCTCCACTTT. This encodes CASSDIQGANNSPLHF.

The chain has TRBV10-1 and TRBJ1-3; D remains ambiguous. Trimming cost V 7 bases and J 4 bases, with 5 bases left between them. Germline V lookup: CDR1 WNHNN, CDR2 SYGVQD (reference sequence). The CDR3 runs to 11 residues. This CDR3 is CASTRGNTIYF. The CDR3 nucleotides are TGCGCCAGCACGCGGGGAAACACCATATATTTT.

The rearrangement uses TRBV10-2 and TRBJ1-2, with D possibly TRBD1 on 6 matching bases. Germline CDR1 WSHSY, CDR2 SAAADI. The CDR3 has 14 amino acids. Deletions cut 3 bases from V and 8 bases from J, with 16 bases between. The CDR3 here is CASSDSAGADGYTF. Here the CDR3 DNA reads TGCGCCAGCAGTGATTCTGCAGGGGCTGACGGCTACACCTTC.